This TCR beta chain was captured by sequencing in a study of T-cell reconstitution after alpha-beta-depleted transplantation in children. This sample's TCRbeta library carried unique molecular identifier barcodes. Via MiXCR, TCRdb re-called the PCR reads, giving one row per CDR3 protein. The sample has some 280,000 distinct CDR3 sequences, about 10% seen once. V lost 8 bases and J lost 1, with 12 bases in between. Germline-derived CDR1 and CDR2 are MNHEY and SMNVEV (reference sequence). The CDR3 length is 14 residues. The chain carries TRBV27 and TRBJ1-5; D remains unclear. The material sequenced was PBMCs from the stem cell graft donor, taken from the stem cell graft. The source of this sequence is a human donor who donated a stem cell graft to a child with SCID. CDR3 loop: CASSPGLSNQPQHF. As DNA, the CDR3 is TGTGCCAGCTCCCCAGGACTCAGCAATCAGCCCCAGCATTTT.